The clone carrying this T cell receptor (beta chain) is a singleton in its sample. Its antigen remains unknown. From germline, CDR1 is LGHNA and CDR2 YNFKEQ. This CDR3 is 16 amino acids long. Trimming took 2 bases from V and 7 from J, leaving 18 bases between them. This record belongs to a study of T cell responses to AZD1222 COVID-19 vaccine. The protocol was immunoSEQ multiplex PCR, while the TCRdb copy is restricted to in-frame clones and leaves out a portion. The table shows about 86,000 clones, with approximately 82% occurring only once. Findings and limits, study-wide: Donors skewed white British and female; clonal diversity was possibly underestimated.

Sequenced material: peripheral blood, taken on day 0 of AZD1222 vaccination. The clonotype was recovered from an adult in good health. The rearrangement links TRBV4-2 to TRBJ2-1; the D call may be TRBD1 or TRBD2 (5 bases each). The CDR3 DNA reads as TGTGCCAGCAGCCAACCTCCGGGACGGGAAAGGAATGAGCAGTTCTTC. It yields the protein CASSQPPGRERNEQFF.